This T cell receptor beta chain was sequenced in a study of cytomegalovirus exposure and HLA in healthy donors. PCR involved 60 Vbeta and 13 Jbeta primers. Sequencing used immunoSEQ multiplex PCR; TCRdb keeps in-frame clones, though not all of them. The sample lists about 140,000 clones; 70% to 85% were seen once. Findings and caveats of the study: Sequencing likely produced, as an artifact, a cluster of highly shared sequence variants.

A remark on this clone: Its antigen is currently unknown.

Material: PBMCs. The TCR was taken from a woman aged 45-65 years in good health and CMV-seropositive.

This CDR3 is CASSLTPSYEQYF. CDR3 DNA sequence: TGTGCCAGCAGCTTGACTCCTTCCTACGAGCAGTACTTC. The chain is built from TRBV7-2 and TRBJ2-7; unclear D gene. V gave up 3 bases and J gave up 1 base, with 7 bases separating them. The germline V gene has CDR1 SGHTA and CDR2 FQGNSA. The CDR3 spans 13 residues.